The 18 T cell receptor beta chains below come from one sample, sequenced in a study of T-cell reconstitution after alpha-beta-depleted transplantation in children. Unique molecular identifiers were incorporated when the TCRbeta library was constructed. TCRdb processed the PCR reads anew with MiXCR; each CDR3 protein has one entry. The sample yields some 200,000 distinct CDR3 sequences, roughly 7% seen once. Specimen: PBMCs, collected before TCRalphabeta/CD19-depleted stem cell transplant. These receptors were collected from a boy aged 2 to 9 with acute lymphoblastic leukemia, due to receive a stem cell transplant.

This clonotype was observed many times. The V gene is TRBV7-2, the J gene TRBJ2-7, with D possibly being TRBD1 (6 bases). The CDR3 sequence is 14 residues long. Germline V gives CDR1 SGHTA, CDR2 FQGNSA. V lost 5 bases to trimming and J lost 0 bases, with 11 bases between them. The CDR3 DNA sequence: TGTGCCAGCAGCCCACAGGGTAGCTCCTACGAGCAGTACTTC. This translates into CASSPQGSSYEQYF.

This clonotype was seen at least ten times. The V call is TRBV5-6, the J call TRBJ2-5; D call uncertain. The V end lost 1 base, the J end lost 2 bases, and 9 bases lay between the germline ends. Germline CDR1 reads SGHDT; CDR2 reads YYEEEE. This CDR3 is 14 amino acids long. The CDR3 DNA reads TGTGCCAGCAGCTTGCCGGGCCTTCAAGAGACCCAGTACTTC. It yields the protein CASSLPGLQETQYF.

This clonotype showed up many times. This chain connects TRBV9 to TRBJ2-7; TRBD1 aligns across 7 bases. This CDR3 comprises 14 residues. The V segment lost 0 bases and the J segment 1 base; nucleotides outside the gene matches: 1. Per germline, CDR1 SGDLS and CDR2 YYNGEE. The CDR3 DNA reads TGTGCCAGCAGCGTAGACAGGGGATCCTACGAGCAGTACTTC. It encodes CASSVDRGSYEQYF.

This clonotype was seen ten or more times. The CDR3 DNA reads TGCAGTGCCGTAAGTTCCTTCCAGCAGTACTTC. This translates into CSAVSSFQQYF. The V call is TRBV20-1, the J call TRBJ2-7; D is uncertain. V was pared by 6 bases and J by 8 bases, with 14 bases between. The CDR3 sequence is 11 residues long. Germline loops: CDR1 DFQATT, CDR2 SNEGSKA (reference sequence).

This rearrangement joins TRBV12-3 or TRBV12-4 to TRBJ2-7; D unclear. V dropped 2 bases and J dropped 2 bases, with 13 bases sitting between them. The CDR3 has 15 amino acids. The CDR3 DNA reads TGTGCCAGCAGTTTAAGGGCTAGTTGGGCCTACGAGCAGTACTTC. This sequence encodes CASSLRASWAYEQYF.

At least ten counts were recorded for this clonotype. The chain combines TRBV28 with TRBJ1-2; tentatively, D is TRBD1 (5 bases). CDR3 length: 15 residues. The V end lost 3 bases, the J end lost 0 bases, and 11 bases lay between the germline ends. In germline, CDR1 is MDHEN, CDR2 SYDVKM. The CDR3 loop is CASSFRGRANYGYTF. In DNA form, the CDR3 reads TGTGCCAGCAGTTTTCGGGGCCGAGCTAACTATGGCTACACCTTC.

This clonotype was picked up a small number of times. The genes are TRBV7-8 and TRBJ1-2, with 8 bases that match TRBD1. The J segment lost 8 bases and the V segment lost 5 bases, leaving 4 bases of the junction unmatched. The germline CDR1 and CDR2 sequences are SGHVS and FQNEAQ. CDR3 size: 12 residues. This CDR3 is CASSPGQVGYTF. CDR3 DNA: TGTGCCAGCAGCCCGGGACAGGTGGGCTACACCTTC.

The sample holds a few counts of this clonotype. The chain joins TRBV2 to TRBJ1-6; 7 bases agree with TRBD1. The CDR3 covers 13 residues. V dropped 8 bases and J dropped 8; count of bases not matched to a gene: 6. Per germline, CDR1 SNHLY and CDR2 FYNNEI. The CDR3 reads CASEGQTDSPLHF. CDR3 in DNA: TGTGCCAGCGAGGGACAGACTGATTCACCCCTCCACTTT.

The V and J genes are TRBV12-3 or TRBV12-4 and TRBJ2-7, with D perhaps TRBD2 (6 bases). V gave up 2 bases and J gave up 6 bases, with 20 bases separating them. The CDR3 is 16 amino acids. CDR3 sequence (DNA): TGTGCCAGCAGTTTATTCCGGGGGTCGGCCGGGGGCGAGCAGTACTTC. Translated: CASSLFRGSAGGEQYF.

This clonotype was seen many times. The V call is TRBV3-1, the J call TRBJ2-7; D gene unclear. V was clipped by 3 bases and J by 0 bases, with 15 bases between them. This CDR3 is built from 16 residues. Germline assignment: CDR1 LGHDT and CDR2 YNNKEL (reference sequence). CDR3 residues: CASSQITQRGSYEQYF. DNA of the CDR3: TGTGCCAGCAGCCAGATAACTCAACGCGGCTCCTACGAGCAGTACTTC.

The chain employs TRBV2 and TRBJ2-2; D uncertain. V shed 4 bases and J shed 0 bases, with 6 bases lying between them. The germline V gene encodes CDR1 SNHLY and CDR2 FYNNEI. CDR3 length equals 14 residues. DNA of the CDR3: TGTGCCAGCAGTGGTTTCTCGAACACCGGGGAGCTGTTTTTT. Translating gives CASSGFSNTGELFF.

At least ten counts were recorded for this clonotype. J is TRBJ1-2 and V is TRBV7-9; TRBD1 aligns across 8 bases. Germline CDR1 reads SEHNR; CDR2 reads FQNEAQ (reference sequence). The J segment lost 8 bases and the V segment lost 1 base, leaving 6 bases of the junction unmatched. The CDR3 extends over 14 amino acids. The CDR3 here is CASSLDQGAGGYTF. Written as DNA, the CDR3 is TGTGCCAGCAGCTTAGATCAGGGGGCAGGCGGCTACACCTTC.

This clonotype was seen repeatedly, ten times or more. J is TRBJ2-1 and V is TRBV7-2; TRBD1 matches 7 bases. This CDR3 has 14 amino acids. The germline V gene encodes CDR1 SGHTA and CDR2 FQGNSA. J lost 15 bases, V lost 2 bases, and 13 bases had no gene match. Here the CDR3 DNA reads TGTGCCAGCAGCTTACCGACCGGGACAGTCGCCGCGTTCTTC. This translates into CASSLPTGTVAAFF. The full variable domain, in which reference TRBV7-2 and TRBJ2-1 provide the parts outside the CDR3, is GAGVSQSPSNKVTEKGKDVELRCDPISGHTALYWYRQSLGQGLEFLIYFQGNSAPDKSGLPSDRFSAERTGGSVSTLTIQRTQQEDSAVYLCASSLPTGTVAAFFGPGTRLTVL.

The chain combines TRBV5-4 with TRBJ2-7; 8 bases line up with TRBD1. Per the germline V gene, CDR1 is SGHNT and CDR2 is YYREEE (reference sequence). Trimming at V came to 4 bases and at J to 8 bases, leaving 14 bases not matched to a gene. The CDR3 totals 15 residues. CDR3 DNA sequence: TGTGCCAGCAGCGGGACGAGCCCCCACAGGGGGAAGCAGTACTTC. Its protein product is CASSGTSPHRGKQYF. The full variable domain, completed using reference TRBV5-4 and TRBJ2-7, is ETGVTQSPTHLIKTRGQQVTLRCSSQSGHNTVSWYQQALGQGPQFIFQYYREEENGRGNFPPRFSGLQFPNYSSELNVNALELDDSALYLCASSGTSPHRGKQYFGPGTRLTVT.

This chain connects TRBV3-1 to TRBJ1-6, with a weak D call TRBD1 (5 bases). Germline lookup yields CDR1 LGHDT and CDR2 YNNKEL (reference sequence). V lost 0 bases, J lost 8 bases, and 14 bases lay in between. This CDR3 contains 16 residues. CDR3 bases: TGTGCCAGCAGCCAAGAAATCCGGGACTCGGATTCACCCCTCCACTTT. Its translation: CASSQEIRDSDSPLHF.

This clonotype was detected ten times or more. The V gene is TRBV7-2, the J gene TRBJ1-1; a possible D gene is TRBD1 (5 bases). Per germline, CDR1 SGHTA and CDR2 FQGNSA. V was pared by 3 bases and J by 3 bases, with 11 bases between. The CDR3 runs to 14 residues. For the CDR3, the DNA is TGTGCCAGCAGCTTTGACAGAGGTTACACTGAAGCTTTCTTT. Translated: CASSFDRGYTEAFF.

Only a few counts were recorded for this clonotype. CDR3 region: CASSLEGGGQETQYF. The DNA for the CDR3 is TGTGCCAGCAGTTTAGAAGGGGGCGGGCAAGAGACCCAGTACTTC. The rearrangement uses TRBV27 and TRBJ2-5, with 7 bases matching TRBD1. This CDR3 has 15 residues. CDR1 is MNHEY and CDR2 is SMNVEV in the germline V gene (reference sequence). Trimming removed 2 bases from V and 2 bases from J; junction bases left unmatched: 5.

Many counts were recorded for this clonotype. The chain is built from TRBV20-1 and TRBJ2-3; tentatively, D is TRBD1 (5 bases). The CDR3 has 12 residues. The germline V gene encodes CDR1 DFQATT and CDR2 SNEGSKA (reference sequence). V gave up 6 bases and J gave up 4 bases, with 11 bases separating them. CDR3 sequence reads: CSARRGPDTQYF. Here the CDR3 DNA reads TGCAGTGCCAGAAGGGGCCCAGATACGCAGTATTTT.